Listed here is a single T cell receptor beta chain. The data originate from a study of blood T cell repertoires in COVID-19. The overall study: Acute and convalescent COVID-19 samples came from the United States, Italy and Spain.

This CDR3 region has 13 residues. The germline CDR1 and CDR2 sequences are ENHRY and SYGVKD. Germline trimming cut 7 bases from V and 2 bases from J; bases unmatched to any gene: 5. As originally analysed: For nucleated cells, counts were estimated from reference gene primer amplification. The method was immunoSEQ multiplex PCR; TCRdb's version includes in-frame clones alone and lacks a portion of them. Clonal size and the V and J genes are those of that table, whereas D and trimming came from the DNA. The repertoire holds approximately 210,000 clones, with more than 85% as singletons. The receptor comes from a man aged 40-49 years with acute or convalescent COVID-19. The genes are TRBV10-3 and TRBJ2-7; 7 bases are shared with TRBD1. The sequencing input was peripheral blood. CDR3 sequence (DNA): TGTGCCATCATGGGGGACAGTACCTACGAGCAGTACTTC. Its translation: CAIMGDSTYEQYF.